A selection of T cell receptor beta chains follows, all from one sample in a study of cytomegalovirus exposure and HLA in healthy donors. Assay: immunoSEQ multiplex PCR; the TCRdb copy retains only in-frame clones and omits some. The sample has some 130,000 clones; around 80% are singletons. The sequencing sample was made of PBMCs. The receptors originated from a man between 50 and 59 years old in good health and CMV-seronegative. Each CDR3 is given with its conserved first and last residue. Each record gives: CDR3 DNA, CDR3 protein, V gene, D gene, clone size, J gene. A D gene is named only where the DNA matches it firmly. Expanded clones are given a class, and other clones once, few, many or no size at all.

cdr3_nt: TGTGCCAGCAGCTTCCCACAGGGCCACGGGGAGCTGTTTTTT
cdr3_aa: CASSFPQGHGELFF
v_call: TRBV5-4
d_call: .
clone_size: .
j_call: TRBJ2-2

cdr3_nt: TGTGCCAGCAGTCCCAGGACAGGTTTCAGCTACACCTTC
cdr3_aa: CASSPRTGFSYTF
v_call: TRBV5-4
d_call: TRBD1
clone_size: .
j_call: TRBJ1-2

cdr3_nt: TGTGCCAGCAGCCAAGATAGGGCGGACAGGGGGGATGAAAAACTGTTTTTT
cdr3_aa: CASSQDRADRGDEKLFF
v_call: TRBV4-2
d_call: TRBD1
clone_size: .
j_call: TRBJ1-4

cdr3_nt: TGCGCCAGCAGCCAAGATGTTCTAGTCGCAGAGACCCAGTACTTC
cdr3_aa: CASSQDVLVAETQYF
v_call: TRBV4-1
d_call: .
clone_size: few
j_call: TRBJ2-5

cdr3_nt: TGTGCCAGCAGTTTTGGGGGGAGGAGTTCACCCCTCCACTTT
cdr3_aa: CASSFGGRSSPLHF
v_call: TRBV27
d_call: .
clone_size: .
j_call: TRBJ1-6

cdr3_nt: TGTGCCAGCAGCGTAGCGGACAGGGCACCCGAGCAGTACTTC
cdr3_aa: CASSVADRAPEQYF
v_call: TRBV9
d_call: TRBD1
clone_size: .
j_call: TRBJ2-7

cdr3_nt: TGTGCCAGCAGCTTCCTAAGCTATGGCTACACCTTC
cdr3_aa: CASSFLSYGYTF
v_call: TRBV7-8
d_call: .
clone_size: .
j_call: TRBJ1-2

cdr3_nt: TGTGCCAGCAGTTTCGCGGGCACGGACTATAATTCACCCCTCCACTTT
cdr3_aa: CASSFAGTDYNSPLHF
v_call: TRBV5-4
d_call: .
clone_size: .
j_call: TRBJ1-6

cdr3_nt: TGTGCCTGGAGTAGGGGACTAGCGGGGGGTCGCGGCGAGCAGTTCTTC
cdr3_aa: CAWSRGLAGGRGEQFF
v_call: TRBV30
d_call: TRBD2
clone_size: .
j_call: TRBJ2-1

cdr3_nt: TGCGCCAGCAGCCAAGATCAGGCAGGAGAGACCCAGTACTTC
cdr3_aa: CASSQDQAGETQYF
v_call: TRBV4-1
d_call: .
clone_size: .
j_call: TRBJ2-5

cdr3_nt: TGTGCCAGCAGCGAGGGGGTCACCGGGGAGCTGTTTTTT
cdr3_aa: CASSEGVTGELFF
v_call: TRBV7-3
d_call: .
clone_size: .
j_call: TRBJ2-2

cdr3_nt: TGTGCCAGCAGCCGCGGACTAGCGGGGGTTAACACCGGGGAGCTGTTTTTT
cdr3_aa: CASSRGLAGVNTGELFF
v_call: TRBV5-6
d_call: TRBD2
clone_size: .
j_call: TRBJ2-2

cdr3_nt: TGTGCCAGCAGCCCGGGGACTAGCGGGGGTTACGAGCAGTACTTC
cdr3_aa: CASSPGTSGGYEQYF
v_call: TRBV9
d_call: TRBD2
clone_size: .
j_call: TRBJ2-7

cdr3_nt: TGTGCCAGCTCACAACGGACTGCCGAGCAGTACTTC
cdr3_aa: CASSQRTAEQYF
v_call: TRBV18
d_call: .
clone_size: .
j_call: TRBJ2-7

cdr3_nt: TGTGCCAGTACCAGGACAGCATATAGCAATCAGCCCCAGCATTTT
cdr3_aa: CASTRTAYSNQPQHF
v_call: TRBV19
d_call: .
clone_size: .
j_call: TRBJ1-5

cdr3_nt: TGTGCCAGCAGCTTGATCGCTGCCAGGGAGGGCATTCAGTACTTC
cdr3_aa: CASSLIAAREGIQYF
v_call: TRBV5-6
d_call: TRBD2
clone_size: .
j_call: TRBJ2-4

cdr3_nt: TGTGCCAGCAGCTTAGCGGGCGCCTCCTATGGCTACACCTTC
cdr3_aa: CASSLAGASYGYTF
v_call: TRBV7-9
d_call: .
clone_size: .
j_call: TRBJ1-2

cdr3_nt: TGTGCCAGCAGCCAGGGTGGGTCGAGGACAACTAATGAAAAACTGTTTTTT
cdr3_aa: CASSQGGSRTTNEKLFF
v_call: TRBV4-2
d_call: .
clone_size: .
j_call: TRBJ1-4

cdr3_nt: TGCGCCAGCATCGTAGGTCCCCGGGACAGGGGTATCACTGAAGCTTTCTTT
cdr3_aa: CASIVGPRDRGITEAFF
v_call: TRBV5-1
d_call: TRBD1
clone_size: .
j_call: TRBJ1-1

cdr3_nt: TGTGCCATCAGCGGACAGGGGGAGGACACCGGGGAGCTGTTTTTT
cdr3_aa: CAISGQGEDTGELFF
v_call: TRBV10-3
d_call: TRBD1
clone_size: .
j_call: TRBJ2-2

cdr3_nt: TGTGCCAGCAGCCGAGGGACAGCCACGGGCGAGCAGTACTTC
cdr3_aa: CASSRGTATGEQYF
v_call: TRBV5-6
d_call: TRBD1
clone_size: .
j_call: TRBJ2-7

cdr3_nt: TGTGCCAGCAGTCCGCTCCAGGGCGACACCGGGGAGCTGTTTTTT
cdr3_aa: CASSPLQGDTGELFF
v_call: TRBV7-9
d_call: .
clone_size: .
j_call: TRBJ2-2

cdr3_nt: TGTGCCAGCAGTGATAGAGACTCCTATACGCAGTATTTT
cdr3_aa: CASSDRDSYTQYF
v_call: TRBV2
d_call: .
clone_size: few
j_call: TRBJ2-3

cdr3_nt: TGTGCCAGCTCAGTTAGCGGGGGGGCGAATGAGCAGTTCTTC
cdr3_aa: CASSVSGGANEQFF
v_call: TRBV18
d_call: TRBD2
clone_size: .
j_call: TRBJ2-1

cdr3_nt: TGCGCCAGCAGCCAAGACAGGAATTCACCCCTCCACTTT
cdr3_aa: CASSQDRNSPLHF
v_call: TRBV4-3
d_call: .
clone_size: .
j_call: TRBJ1-6

cdr3_nt: TGTGCCAGCAGCTTACCAGTAGCGGGGGGAAACAATGAGCAGTTCTTC
cdr3_aa: CASSLPVAGGNNEQFF
v_call: TRBV7-6
d_call: TRBD2
clone_size: .
j_call: TRBJ2-1

cdr3_nt: TGTGCCAGCATGGACAGGGGGTACGAGCAGTACTTC
cdr3_aa: CASMDRGYEQYF
v_call: TRBV6-5
d_call: TRBD1
clone_size: .
j_call: TRBJ2-7

cdr3_nt: TGCGCCAGCAGCCAGATGGACAGGCACACTGAAGCTTTCTTT
cdr3_aa: CASSQMDRHTEAFF
v_call: TRBV5-1
d_call: TRBD1
clone_size: once
j_call: TRBJ1-1

cdr3_nt: TGTGCCAGCAGTTTAATACAGGGAGTCAATTCACCCCTCCACTTT
cdr3_aa: CASSLIQGVNSPLHF
v_call: TRBV27
d_call: .
clone_size: .
j_call: TRBJ1-6

cdr3_nt: TGTGCCAGCAGCTTAGCTGCAGGGCCCTACGAGCAGTACTTC
cdr3_aa: CASSLAAGPYEQYF
v_call: TRBV11-2
d_call: .
clone_size: once
j_call: TRBJ2-7

cdr3_nt: TGTGCCAGCAGCCAAGATCGTACAGGGTTCTCCTATAATTCACCCCTCCACTTT
cdr3_aa: CASSQDRTGFSYNSPLHF
v_call: TRBV4-2
d_call: .
clone_size: .
j_call: TRBJ1-6

cdr3_nt: TGTGCCTGGGGGACGGGGGGCGGCCAAGAGACCCAGTACTTC
cdr3_aa: CAWGTGGGQETQYF
v_call: TRBV30
d_call: .
clone_size: .
j_call: TRBJ2-5

cdr3_nt: TGTGCCAGCAGCCCTTGGACAGGGGGGAATCAGCCCCAGCATTTT
cdr3_aa: CASSPWTGGNQPQHF
v_call: TRBV7-8
d_call: TRBD1
clone_size: .
j_call: TRBJ1-5

cdr3_nt: TGTGCCAGCAGTGAAGCCAACAGGGGGGGCTATGGCTACACCTTC
cdr3_aa: CASSEANRGGYGYTF
v_call: TRBV2
d_call: TRBD1
clone_size: .
j_call: TRBJ1-2

cdr3_nt: TGCGCCAGCAGCCGGACTAGCGGGAGGCAGGATACGCAGTATTTT
cdr3_aa: CASSRTSGRQDTQYF
v_call: TRBV5-1
d_call: TRBD2
clone_size: .
j_call: TRBJ2-3

cdr3_nt: TGTGCCAGCAGTCCAACTAGCGGGGGCTCAGATACGCAGTATTTT
cdr3_aa: CASSPTSGGSDTQYF
v_call: TRBV6-5
d_call: TRBD2
clone_size: .
j_call: TRBJ2-3

cdr3_nt: TGCGCCAGCAGCCAAGATAACCTCGGAACGGGGCAGTTCTTC
cdr3_aa: CASSQDNLGTGQFF
v_call: TRBV4-1
d_call: .
clone_size: .
j_call: TRBJ2-1

cdr3_nt: TGTGCCAGCTCGCCTGACAGGGTAGCAAATGAAAAACTGTTTTTT
cdr3_aa: CASSPDRVANEKLFF
v_call: TRBV18
d_call: TRBD1
clone_size: .
j_call: TRBJ1-4

cdr3_nt: TGTGCCAGCAGGAAGGGACTTTTGTCTCCGGGCGAGCAGTACTTC
cdr3_aa: CASRKGLLSPGEQYF
v_call: TRBV6-1
d_call: .
clone_size: .
j_call: TRBJ2-7

cdr3_nt: TGTGCCAGCAGCAGAGCCGGGACAGGGGGAGGCTACACCTTC
cdr3_aa: CASSRAGTGGGYTF
v_call: TRBV5-4
d_call: TRBD1
clone_size: few
j_call: TRBJ1-2

cdr3_nt: TGTGCCTGGAGAGCTCTGGGAGCTGGGGCCAACGTCCTGACTTTC
cdr3_aa: CAWRALGAGANVLTF
v_call: TRBV30
d_call: .
clone_size: few
j_call: TRBJ2-6

cdr3_nt: TGCGCCAGCAACCCCCCGGCGGGGACCCTTTTGGCGGCCCAGTACTTC
cdr3_aa: CASNPPAGTLLAAQYF
v_call: TRBV5-1
d_call: .
clone_size: .
j_call: TRBJ2-5

cdr3_nt: TGTGCCACCGGACGACAGCGGGACTATGGCTACACCTTC
cdr3_aa: CATGRQRDYGYTF
v_call: TRBV6-5
d_call: .
clone_size: .
j_call: TRBJ1-2

cdr3_nt: TGCGCCAGCAGCTTGGACAGCTATGGCTACACCTTC
cdr3_aa: CASSLDSYGYTF
v_call: TRBV5-1
d_call: .
clone_size: .
j_call: TRBJ1-2

cdr3_nt: TGTGCCATCTCAGACCGGGACAGGGGGCTTGGCTACACCTTC
cdr3_aa: CAISDRDRGLGYTF
v_call: TRBV13
d_call: TRBD1
clone_size: .
j_call: TRBJ1-2

cdr3_nt: TGTGCTAGCAGCTCCGGACGGGACAGGGCTACGAACACCGGGGAGCTGTTTTTT
cdr3_aa: CASSSGRDRATNTGELFF
v_call: TRBV7-7
d_call: TRBD1
clone_size: .
j_call: TRBJ2-2

cdr3_nt: TGTGCCAGCAGCTTAGGGACACAGGGGGTCCCCAATGGCTACACCTTC
cdr3_aa: CASSLGTQGVPNGYTF
v_call: TRBV7-8
d_call: TRBD1
clone_size: .
j_call: TRBJ1-2

cdr3_nt: TGTGCCAGCAGCTTAGTTACCGGGGGAAACACCGGGGAGCTGTTTTTT
cdr3_aa: CASSLVTGGNTGELFF
v_call: TRBV7-6
d_call: .
clone_size: .
j_call: TRBJ2-2

cdr3_nt: TGCAGTGCCAACCCCGGGGATGGCTACACCTTC
cdr3_aa: CSANPGDGYTF
v_call: TRBV20-1
d_call: .
clone_size: .
j_call: TRBJ1-2

cdr3_nt: TGTGCCTGGAGTAGCGGGGCCGGCAATGAGCAGTTCTTC
cdr3_aa: CAWSSGAGNEQFF
v_call: TRBV30
d_call: TRBD2
clone_size: .
j_call: TRBJ2-1

cdr3_nt: TGCGCCAGCAGCTTGGCCTGGGACAACGAGCAGTACTTC
cdr3_aa: CASSLAWDNEQYF
v_call: TRBV5-1
d_call: .
clone_size: once
j_call: TRBJ2-7

cdr3_nt: TGTGCCAGCAGCGACAGGGGAATGAGAGGCTACACCTTC
cdr3_aa: CASSDRGMRGYTF
v_call: TRBV2
d_call: TRBD1
clone_size: .
j_call: TRBJ1-2

cdr3_nt: TGTGCCAGCAGTGGCGAGGGGACAGGGGACAATTCCCCCCTCCACTTT
cdr3_aa: CASSGEGTGDNSPLHF
v_call: TRBV2
d_call: TRBD1
clone_size: .
j_call: TRBJ1-6

cdr3_nt: TGTGCCAGCAGCTCTAGCTGGCGGGGGGAGGGAGATACGCAGTATTTT
cdr3_aa: CASSSSWRGEGDTQYF
v_call: TRBV7-9
d_call: TRBD2
clone_size: few
j_call: TRBJ2-3